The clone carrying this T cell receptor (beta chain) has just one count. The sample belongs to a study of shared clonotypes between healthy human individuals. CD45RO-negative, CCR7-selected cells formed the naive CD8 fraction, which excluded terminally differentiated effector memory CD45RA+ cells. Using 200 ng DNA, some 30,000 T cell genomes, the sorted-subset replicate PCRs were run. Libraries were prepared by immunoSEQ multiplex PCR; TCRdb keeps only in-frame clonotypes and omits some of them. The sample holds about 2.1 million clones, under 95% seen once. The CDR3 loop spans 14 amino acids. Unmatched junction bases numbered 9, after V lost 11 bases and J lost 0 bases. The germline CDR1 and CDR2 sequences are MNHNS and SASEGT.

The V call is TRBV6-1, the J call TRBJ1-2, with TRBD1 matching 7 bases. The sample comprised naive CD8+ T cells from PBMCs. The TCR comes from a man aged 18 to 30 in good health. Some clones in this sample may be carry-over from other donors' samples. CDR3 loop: CASSMGTANYGYTF. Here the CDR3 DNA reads TGTGCCTCCAGCATGGGGACAGCTAACTATGGCTACACCTTC.